The 7 T cell receptor beta chains in this list originate from one sample, sequenced in a study of blood T cell repertoires in COVID-19. Sequencing used immunoSEQ multiplex PCR; TCRdb keeps in-frame clones, though not all of them. The data show about 290,000 clones, with 75% to 90% seen just once and 0.9% to 1% held by the top ten. The sample consisted of peripheral blood. These receptors were taken from a woman aged 35 to 49 who had recovered from COVID-19.

V and J are TRBV7-8 and TRBJ1-4; 10 bases align to TRBD1. The V gene end was trimmed by 4 bases and the J gene end by 7 bases; junction bases not matched to a gene: 6. The CDR3 runs 15 residues. Germline-derived CDR1 and CDR2 are SGHVS and FQNEAQ. The CDR3 sequence: CASSWDRGDTEKLFF. Written as DNA, the CDR3 is TGTGCCAGCAGCTGGGACAGGGGTGATACTGAAAAACTGTTTTTT.

This clone was seen only once. The chain employs TRBV5-1 and TRBJ2-1, with TRBD2 as a possible D gene (6 bases). CDR1 is SGHRS, CDR2 YFSETQ, per germline. V lost 2 bases and J lost 3, with 12 bases in between. This CDR3 comprises 15 residues. The CDR3 reads CASSFIAASYNEQFF. DNA of the CDR3: TGCGCCAGCAGCTTCATAGCGGCTAGCTACAATGAGCAGTTCTTC.

This clone appeared a single time. This chain connects TRBV6-4 to TRBJ2-3; TRBD2 matches 15 bases. V dropped 2 bases and J dropped 5; count of bases not matched to a gene: 8. CDR1 is MRHNA and CDR2 is SNTAGT in the germline V gene. The CDR3 has 18 amino acids. The CDR3 region is CASSDPRTSGREGDTQYF. The CDR3 DNA is TGTGCCAGCAGTGACCCCCGGACTAGCGGGAGGGAGGGAGATACGCAGTATTTT.

The chain combines TRBV5-4 with TRBJ1-4, with a possible D match to TRBD1 (5 bases). CDR1 is SGHNT, CDR2 YYREEE, per germline (reference sequence). The CDR3 is 19 residues long. Trimming cost V 0 bases and J 0 bases, with 18 bases left between them. The CDR3: CASSLGRQAGQTTNEKLFF. In DNA form, the CDR3 reads TGTGCCAGCAGCTTGGGACGCCAGGCGGGGCAGACAACTAATGAAAAACTGTTTTTT.

This sequence joins TRBV30 and TRBJ2-3; 8 nucleotides line up with TRBD2. The trim removed 4 bases at V and 6 bases at J, leaving 9 bases unmatched. Germline loops: CDR1 GTSNPN, CDR2 SVGIG (reference sequence). The CDR3 runs to 14 residues. CDR3 DNA sequence: TGTGCCTGGACGGAGGCGGGAGGATGGGATACGCAGTATTTT. This translates into CAWTEAGGWDTQYF. Using reference TRBV30 and TRBJ2-3 for the parts outside the CDR3, the full variable domain is SQTIHQWPATLVQPVGSPLSLECTVEGTSNPNLYWYRQAAGRGLQLLFYSVGIGQISSEVPQNLSASRPQDRQFILSSKKLLLSDSGFYLCAWTEAGGWDTQYFGPGTRLTVL.

As to this clone: Other DNA sequences within the sample encode an identical CDR3. The chain combines TRBV12-3 or TRBV12-4 with TRBJ1-2; TRBD1 matches 7 bases. The CDR3 length is 13 residues. J gave up 2 bases and V 3 bases, and 0 bases lay outside the gene matches. The CDR3 protein is CASSLTGNYGYTF. The DNA for the CDR3 is TGTGCCAGCAGTTTGACAGGGAACTATGGCTACACCTTC.

The V and J genes are TRBV12-3 or TRBV12-4 and TRBJ1-5; D unresolved. This CDR3 spans 12 amino acids. The ends were cut back, 2 bases at V and 5 bases at J, with 4 bases in the middle. This CDR3 reads CASSLPDQPQHF. The CDR3 DNA follows: TGTGCCAGCAGTTTACCGGATCAGCCCCAGCATTTT.